This T cell receptor (beta chain) was obtained from a study of cytomegalovirus exposure and HLA in healthy donors. Study overall: In a previous analysis, nearly 120 million unique TCR beta sequences were found from some 180 million T cells. General study findings and limits: In a later analysis, a missense DCLRE1C variant was linked to TCR beta V- and J-gene trimming. Association with HLA alleles at 0.05 false discovery rate was found for 15,000 to 20,000 TCR beta sequences in a later analysis.

PCR employed 60 Vbeta and 13 Jbeta primers. Libraries were prepared by immunoSEQ multiplex PCR; TCRdb keeps only in-frame clonotypes and omits some of them. The sample has fewer than 200,000 clones, approximately 79% seen once; the top ten hold roughly 2%. The records omit this donor's CMV serostatus. The CDR3 totals 16 residues. V shed 4 bases and J shed 2 bases, with 17 bases lying between them. Per germline, CDR1 LGHNA and CDR2 YNFKEQ. For this clone: Antigen unknown.

This chain links TRBV4-2 with TRBJ1-1, with D unclear. The TCR sequence derives from a human donor in good health. The specimen was PBMCs. The CDR3 loop reads CASSPRIGTANTEAFF. The CDR3 nucleotides are TGTGCCAGCAGCCCAAGGATAGGTACAGCAAACACTGAAGCTTTCTTT.